A single sample is the source of the 14 T cell receptor beta chains below, sequenced in a study of brain T cells in children with intractable seizures. TCRdb keeps only in-frame clones here, not all; method: immunoSEQ multiplex PCR. In the table there are approximately 110,000 clones, approximately 94% of which are singletons. This sample comprised peripheral blood, obtained at surgery. The receptors here all came from a boy in the first two years of life with hemimegalencephaly and intractable seizures.

The chain links TRBV11-2 to TRBJ2-1, with unresolved D. This CDR3 has 15 residues. The ends were cut back, 1 base at V and 5 bases at J, with 12 bases in the middle. Germline CDR1 is SGHAT and CDR2 is FQNNGV. The CDR3 loop is CASSLASRRDNEQFF. The CDR3 DNA sequence: TGTGCCAGCAGCTTAGCGTCTAGACGGGACAATGAGCAGTTCTTC.

V is TRBV12-3 or TRBV12-4 and J is TRBJ1-1; no clear D gene. This CDR3 comprises 13 residues. Trimming cost V 3 bases and J 4 bases, with 9 bases left between them. CDR3 protein: CASSLIGSTEAFF. The DNA of the CDR3 is TGTGCCAGCAGTTTGATTGGGAGCACTGAAGCTTTCTTT.

For the CDR3, the DNA is TGTGCCAGCAGTTACCCCTCCGGGACTAGCATTACGCAGTATTTT. Protein: CASSYPSGTSITQYF. V and J are TRBV6-2 or TRBV6-3 and TRBJ2-3; 9 bases align to TRBD2. Trimming removed 2 bases from V and 8 bases from J; junction bases left unmatched: 8. This CDR3 comprises 15 residues. Germline CDR1 is MNHEY and CDR2 is SVGEGT.

The chain couples TRBV28 to TRBJ1-1, with D possibly being TRBD1 (5 bases). This CDR3 has 12 amino acids. From germline, CDR1 is MDHEN and CDR2 SYDVKM. Trimming removed 4 bases from V and 8 bases from J, with 11 bases in between. DNA of the CDR3: TGTGCCAGCAGTTACTGGGACCTAGAAGCTTTCTTT. It translates to CASSYWDLEAFF.

V gene TRBV4-1 combines with J gene TRBJ2-5; 10 nucleotides agree with TRBD1. After removal of 4 bases from V and 1 base from J, the junction contained 12 bases not matched to a gene. Germline V gene data show CDR1 as MGHRA and CDR2 as YSYEKL. This CDR3 comprises 18 residues. Here the CDR3 DNA reads TGCGCCAGCAGCCTTTCCCCGCGGACAGGGGGTTCCCAAGAGACCCAGTACTTC. Translated: CASSLSPRTGGSQETQYF.

The genes are TRBV28 and TRBJ1-1, with D perhaps matching TRBD1 (6 bases). CDR1 is MDHEN and CDR2 is SYDVKM in the germline V gene. The CDR3 runs to 14 residues. V dropped 5 bases and J dropped 4 bases, with 14 bases sitting between them. CDR3 DNA sequence: TGTGCCAGCAGTCCCTTGGACAGTGGCACTGAAGCTTTCTTT. Encoded protein: CASSPLDSGTEAFF.

The J gene is TRBJ2-1, the V gene TRBV6-6, with 15 nucleotides matching TRBD2. The V gene's germline CDR1 is MNHNY and CDR2 SVGAGI (reference sequence). The trim removed 5 bases at V and 2 bases at J, leaving 4 bases unmatched. The CDR3 consists of 17 residues. CDR3 sequence reads: CASSRGLAGGPYNEQFF. CDR3 DNA: TGTGCCAGCAGTCGAGGACTAGCGGGAGGGCCCTACAATGAGCAGTTCTTC.

This clone was seen a single time. The chain is built from TRBV7-9 and TRBJ2-6, with 11 bases fitting TRBD2. J gave up 1 base and V 5 bases, and 4 bases lay outside the gene matches. This CDR3 region has 17 residues. Germline-derived CDR1 and CDR2 are SEHNR and FQNEAQ (reference sequence). CDR3 sequence (DNA): TGTGCCAGCAGCCCCTTAGCGGGAGGGTCTGGGGCCAACGTCCTGACTTTC. It is translated as CASSPLAGGSGANVLTF.

The chain employs TRBV14 and TRBJ2-2; D is unclear. Looked up from germline, CDR1 is SGHDN and CDR2 is FVKESK. V was trimmed by 1 base and J by 3 bases, leaving 6 bases between them. The CDR3 runs to 14 residues. The DNA for the CDR3 is TGTGCCAGCAGCCAAGTTTTCGACACCGGGGAGCTGTTTTTT. Translated, it gives CASSQVFDTGELFF. Combining the CDR3 with reference TRBV14 and TRBJ2-2 gives the whole variable domain EAGVTQFPSHSVIEKGQTVTLRCDPISGHDNLYWYRRVMGKEIKFLLHFVKESKQDESGMPNNRFLAERTGGTYSTLKVQPAELEDSGVYFCASSQVFDTGELFFGEGSRLTVL.

The chain combines TRBV10-1 with TRBJ2-6; no clear D. This CDR3 spans 14 amino acids. With 2 bases removed from V and 2 bases from J, the gap between germline ends came to 4 bases. Per the germline V gene, CDR1 is WNHNN and CDR2 is SYGVQD (reference sequence). Here the CDR3 DNA reads TGCGCCAGCAGTGAGGGGGCTGGGGCCAACGTCCTGACTTTC. Translated, it gives CASSEGAGANVLTF.

The chain uses TRBV2 and TRBJ2-1; TRBD2 is a possible D gene (6 bases). Germline V gives CDR1 SNHLY, CDR2 FYNNEI. CDR3 size: 15 residues. V was shortened by 2 bases and J by 3 bases, with 11 bases between the two germline ends. CDR3 protein: CASSEWAGGYNEQFF. The CDR3 region has the DNA TGTGCCAGCAGTGAATGGGCCGGGGGCTACAATGAGCAGTTCTTC.

CDR3 sequence reads: CASRPFAGLAGDRYNEQFF. The DNA of the CDR3 is TGTGCCAGCAGACCATTTGCGGGACTAGCGGGAGATCGCTACAATGAGCAGTTCTTC. The V gene is TRBV9, the J gene TRBJ2-1; 14 bases fit TRBD2. The CDR3 length is 19 residues. V shed 5 bases, J shed 3 bases, and the junction held 13 bases outside the gene matches. The germline CDR1 and CDR2 sequences are SGDLS and YYNGEE.

CDR3 loop: CATSRAASGRGETQYF. The CDR3 coding sequence is TGTGCCACCAGCAGAGCGGCTAGCGGGAGGGGAGAGACCCAGTACTTC. The gene calls are TRBV15 and TRBJ2-5, with TRBD2 matching 12 bases. V shed 1 base, J shed 4 bases, and the junction held 4 bases outside the gene matches. This CDR3 has 16 residues. CDR1 is LNHNV, CDR2 YYDKDF, per germline (reference sequence). Using reference TRBV15 and TRBJ2-5 for the parts outside the CDR3, the full variable domain is DAMVIQNPRYQVTQFGKPVTLSCSQTLNHNVMYWYQQKSSQAPKLLFHYYDKDFNNEADTPDNFQSRRPNTSFCFLDIRSPGLGDTAMYLCATSRAASGRGETQYFGPGTRLLVL.

This rearrangement joins TRBV16 to TRBJ1-5; 7 nucleotides align to TRBD1. The J segment lost 8 bases and the V segment lost 4 bases, leaving 5 bases of the junction unmatched. The CDR3 consists of 13 residues. Germline V gene sequence: CDR1 KGHSY, CDR2 FQNENV. As DNA, the CDR3 is TGTGCCAGCAGCCGGACAGGTCAGGAGCCCCAGCATTTT. It yields the protein CASSRTGQEPQHF.